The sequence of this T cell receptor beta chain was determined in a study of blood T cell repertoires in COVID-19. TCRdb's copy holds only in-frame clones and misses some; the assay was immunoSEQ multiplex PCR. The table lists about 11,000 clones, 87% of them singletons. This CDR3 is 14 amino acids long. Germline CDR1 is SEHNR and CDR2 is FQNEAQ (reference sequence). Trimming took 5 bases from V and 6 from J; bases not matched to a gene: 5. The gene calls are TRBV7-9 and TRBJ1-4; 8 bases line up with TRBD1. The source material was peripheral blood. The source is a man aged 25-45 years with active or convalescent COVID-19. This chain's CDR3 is CASSRRGLDEKLFF. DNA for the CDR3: TGTGCCAGCAGCCGCAGGGGGCTTGATGAAAAACTGTTTTTT.